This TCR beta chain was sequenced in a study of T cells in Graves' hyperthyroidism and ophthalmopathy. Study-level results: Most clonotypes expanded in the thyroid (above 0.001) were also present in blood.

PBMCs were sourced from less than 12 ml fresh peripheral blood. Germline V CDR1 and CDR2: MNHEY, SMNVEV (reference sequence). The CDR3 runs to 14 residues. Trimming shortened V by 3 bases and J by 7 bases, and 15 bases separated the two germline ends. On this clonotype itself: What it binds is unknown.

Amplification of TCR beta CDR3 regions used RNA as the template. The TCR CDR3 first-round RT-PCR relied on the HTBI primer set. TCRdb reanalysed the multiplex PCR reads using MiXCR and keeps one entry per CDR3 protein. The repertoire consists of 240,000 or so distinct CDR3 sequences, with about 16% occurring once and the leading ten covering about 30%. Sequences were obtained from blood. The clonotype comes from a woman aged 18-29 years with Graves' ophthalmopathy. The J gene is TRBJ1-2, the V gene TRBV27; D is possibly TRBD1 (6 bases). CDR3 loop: CASSLLQGTTGYTF. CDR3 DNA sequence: TGTGCCAGCAGTTTGTTACAGGGAACAACTGGCTACACCTTC.